This T cell receptor (beta chain) was sequenced during a study of response to subunit inactivated influenza vaccine. The CDR3 runs to 15 residues. CDR1 is SGHRS, CDR2 YFSETQ, per germline. Trimming pared 1 base from V and 3 bases from J, leaving 11 bases between. This clonotype was found many times. One entry per CDR3 protein, called by TCRdb with MiXCR from the RT-PCR reads. The sample contains fewer than 400,000 distinct CDR3 sequences, around a fifth of which appear only once. Here the sequenced sample was PBMCs from blood, taken 21 months after vaccination. The V and J genes are TRBV5-1 and TRBJ1-5, with D maybe TRBD1 (5 bases). The source of this sequence is a man between 45 and 75 years old who received an inactivated influenza vaccine. The CDR3 DNA is TGCGCCAGCAGCTTGCGTCCAGGGTCCAATCAGCCCCAGCATTTT. It codes for CASSLRPGSNQPQHF.